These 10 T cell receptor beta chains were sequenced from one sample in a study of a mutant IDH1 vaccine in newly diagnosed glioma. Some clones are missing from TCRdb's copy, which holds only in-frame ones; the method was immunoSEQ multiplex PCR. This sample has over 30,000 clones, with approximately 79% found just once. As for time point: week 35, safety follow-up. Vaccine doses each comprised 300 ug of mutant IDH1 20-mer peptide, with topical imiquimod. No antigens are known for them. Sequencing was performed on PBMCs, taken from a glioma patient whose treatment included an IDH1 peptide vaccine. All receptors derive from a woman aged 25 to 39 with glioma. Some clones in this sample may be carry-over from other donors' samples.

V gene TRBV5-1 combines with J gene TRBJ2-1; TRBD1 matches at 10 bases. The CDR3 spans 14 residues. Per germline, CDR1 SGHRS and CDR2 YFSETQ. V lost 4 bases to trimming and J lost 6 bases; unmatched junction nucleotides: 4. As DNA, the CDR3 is TGCGCCAGCAGCGCGGGACAGGGGTTCAATGAGCAGTTCTTC. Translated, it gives CASSAGQGFNEQFF.

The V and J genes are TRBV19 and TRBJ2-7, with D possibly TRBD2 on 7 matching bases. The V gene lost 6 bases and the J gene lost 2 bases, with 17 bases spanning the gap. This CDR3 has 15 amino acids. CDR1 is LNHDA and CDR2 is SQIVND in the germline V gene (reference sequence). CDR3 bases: TGTGCCAGTAGCCACCGGGGGGCTCTTCCCTACGAGCAGTACTTC. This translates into CASSHRGALPYEQYF.

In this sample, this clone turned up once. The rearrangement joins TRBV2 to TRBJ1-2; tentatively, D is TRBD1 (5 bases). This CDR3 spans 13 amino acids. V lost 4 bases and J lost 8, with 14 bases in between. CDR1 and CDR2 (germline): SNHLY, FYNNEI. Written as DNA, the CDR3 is TGTGCCAGCAGTGGAGACAGTCGTGGGGGCTACACCTTC. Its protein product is CASSGDSRGGYTF.

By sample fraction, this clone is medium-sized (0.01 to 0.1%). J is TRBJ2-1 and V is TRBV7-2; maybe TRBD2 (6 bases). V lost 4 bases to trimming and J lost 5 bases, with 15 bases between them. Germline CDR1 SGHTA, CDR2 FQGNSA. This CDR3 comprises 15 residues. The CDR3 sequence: CASSWVGSAHNEQFF. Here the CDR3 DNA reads TGTGCCAGCAGCTGGGTCGGGAGTGCCCACAATGAGCAGTTCTTC.

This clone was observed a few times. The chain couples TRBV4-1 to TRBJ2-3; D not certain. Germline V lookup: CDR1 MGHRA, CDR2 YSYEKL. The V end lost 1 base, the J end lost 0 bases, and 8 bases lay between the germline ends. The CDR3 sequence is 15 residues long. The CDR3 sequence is CASSQVDGSTDTQYF. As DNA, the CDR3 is TGCGCCAGCAGCCAAGTCGATGGGAGCACAGATACGCAGTATTTT.

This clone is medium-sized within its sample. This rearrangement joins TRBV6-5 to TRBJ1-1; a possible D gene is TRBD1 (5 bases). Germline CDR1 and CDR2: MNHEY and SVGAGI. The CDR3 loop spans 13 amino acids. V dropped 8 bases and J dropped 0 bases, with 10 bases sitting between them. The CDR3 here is CASGTGVNTEAFF. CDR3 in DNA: TGTGCCAGCGGTACAGGTGTGAACACTGAAGCTTTCTTT.

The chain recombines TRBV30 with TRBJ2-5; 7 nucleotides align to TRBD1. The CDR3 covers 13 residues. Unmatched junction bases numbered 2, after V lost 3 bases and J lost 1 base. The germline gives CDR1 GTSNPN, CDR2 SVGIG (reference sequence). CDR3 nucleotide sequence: TGTGCCTGGAGCCGACAGGGCCAAGAGACCCAGTACTTC. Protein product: CAWSRQGQETQYF. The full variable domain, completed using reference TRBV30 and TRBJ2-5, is SQTIHQWPATLVQPVGSPLSLECTVEGTSNPNLYWYRQAAGRGLQLLFYSVGIGQISSEVPQNLSASRPQDRQFILSSKKLLLSDSGFYLCAWSRQGQETQYFGPGTRLLVL.

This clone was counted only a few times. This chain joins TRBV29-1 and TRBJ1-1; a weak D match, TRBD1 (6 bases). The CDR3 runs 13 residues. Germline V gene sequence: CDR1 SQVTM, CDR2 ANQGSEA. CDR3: CSEQGQMNTEAFF. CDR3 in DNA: TGCAGTGAACAAGGACAGATGAACACTGAAGCTTTCTTT.

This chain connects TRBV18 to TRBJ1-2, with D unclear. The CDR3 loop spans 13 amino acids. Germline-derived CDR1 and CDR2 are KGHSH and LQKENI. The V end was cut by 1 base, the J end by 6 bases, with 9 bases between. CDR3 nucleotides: TGTGCCAGCTCACCACGCCCCAAGGATGGCTACACCTTC. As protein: CASSPRPKDGYTF.

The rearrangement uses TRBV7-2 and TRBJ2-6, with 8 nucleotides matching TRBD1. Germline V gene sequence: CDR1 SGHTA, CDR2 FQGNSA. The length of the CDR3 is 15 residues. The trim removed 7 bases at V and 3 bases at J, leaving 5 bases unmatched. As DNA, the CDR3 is TGTGCCAGCAACTTCAGGGGGCTTGGGGCCAACGTCCTGACTTTC. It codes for CASNFRGLGANVLTF. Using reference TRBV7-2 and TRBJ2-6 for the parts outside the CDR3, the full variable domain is GAGVSQSPSNKVTEKGKDVELRCDPISGHTALYWYRQSLGQGLEFLIYFQGNSAPDKSGLPSDRFSAERTGGSVSTLTIQRTQQEDSAVYLCASNFRGLGANVLTFGAGSRLTVL.